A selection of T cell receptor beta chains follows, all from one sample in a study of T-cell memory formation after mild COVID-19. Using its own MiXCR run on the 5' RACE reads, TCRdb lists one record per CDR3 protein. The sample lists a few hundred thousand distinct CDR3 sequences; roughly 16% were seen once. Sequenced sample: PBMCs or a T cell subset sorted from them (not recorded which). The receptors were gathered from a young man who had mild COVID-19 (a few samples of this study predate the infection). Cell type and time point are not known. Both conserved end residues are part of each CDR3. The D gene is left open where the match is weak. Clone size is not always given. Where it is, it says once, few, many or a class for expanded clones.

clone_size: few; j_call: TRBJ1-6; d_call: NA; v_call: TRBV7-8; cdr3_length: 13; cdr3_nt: TGTGCCAGCACCACAGCGGTTGGTTCACCCCTCCACTTT; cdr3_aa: CASTTAVGSPLHF
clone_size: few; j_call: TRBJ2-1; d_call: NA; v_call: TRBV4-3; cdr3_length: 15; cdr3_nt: TGCGCCAGCAGCCAAGCGGGCTCGACCTACAATGAGCAGTTCTTC; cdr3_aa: CASSQAGSTYNEQFF
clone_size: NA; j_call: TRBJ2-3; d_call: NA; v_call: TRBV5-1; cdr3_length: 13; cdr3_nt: TGCGCCAGCAGCTCTTTGGGGGCAGATACGCAGTATTTT; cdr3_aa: CASSSLGADTQYF
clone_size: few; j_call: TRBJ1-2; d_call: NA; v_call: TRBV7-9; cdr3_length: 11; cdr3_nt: TGTGCCAGCAGCCTAAACCTGGGCTACACCTTC; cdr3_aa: CASSLNLGYTF
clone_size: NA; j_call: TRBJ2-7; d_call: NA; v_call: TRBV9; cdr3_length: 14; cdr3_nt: TGTGCCAGCAGCCCCGTGCCCGGGGGATACGAGCAGTACTTC; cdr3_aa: CASSPVPGGYEQYF
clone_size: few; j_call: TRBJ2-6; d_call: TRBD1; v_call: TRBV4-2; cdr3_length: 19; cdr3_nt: TGTGCCAGCAGCCCGACAGGACAGGGTGTGATGGCTGGGGCCAACGTCCTGACTTTC; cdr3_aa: CASSPTGQGVMAGANVLTF
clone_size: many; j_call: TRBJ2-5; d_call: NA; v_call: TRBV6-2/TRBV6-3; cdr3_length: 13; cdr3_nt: TGTGCCAGCAGACCGTGGACTGAGGAGACCCAGTACTTC; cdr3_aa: CASRPWTEETQYF
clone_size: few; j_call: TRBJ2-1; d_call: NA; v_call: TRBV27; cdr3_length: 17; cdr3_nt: TGTGCCAGCAGTTCTGGGGCGGGGAGTCATCTTAACAATGAGCAGTTCTTC; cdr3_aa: CASSSGAGSHLNNEQFF
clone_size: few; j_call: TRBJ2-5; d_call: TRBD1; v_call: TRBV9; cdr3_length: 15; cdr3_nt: TGTGCCAGCAGCGTAGAAGGGACAGTACAAGAGACCCAGTACTTC; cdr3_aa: CASSVEGTVQETQYF
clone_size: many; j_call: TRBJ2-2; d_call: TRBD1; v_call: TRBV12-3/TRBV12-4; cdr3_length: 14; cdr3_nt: TGTGCCAGCAGTTCCGGACAGGGCGCGGGGGAGCTGTTTTTT; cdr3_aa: CASSSGQGAGELFF
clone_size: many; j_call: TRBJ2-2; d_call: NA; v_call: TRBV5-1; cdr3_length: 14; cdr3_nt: TGCGCCAGCAGCTTGATAGGGAACACCGGGGAGCTGTTTTTT; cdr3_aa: CASSLIGNTGELFF
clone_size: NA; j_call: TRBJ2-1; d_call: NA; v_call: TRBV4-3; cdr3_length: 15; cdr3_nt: TGCGCCAGCAGCCAAGAGAGGGGGACCTACAATGAGCAGTTCTTC; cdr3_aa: CASSQERGTYNEQFF
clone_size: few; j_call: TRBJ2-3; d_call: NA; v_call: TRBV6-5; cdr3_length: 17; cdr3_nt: TGTGCCAGCAGTTACTCGGAGGGGGGGCTTATCACAGATACGCAGTATTTT; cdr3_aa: CASSYSEGGLITDTQYF
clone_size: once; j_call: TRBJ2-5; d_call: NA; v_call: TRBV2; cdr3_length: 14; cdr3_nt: TGTGCCAGCAGCTCGGCGGGGCGCAGGGAGACCCAGTACTTC; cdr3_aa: CASSSAGRRETQYF
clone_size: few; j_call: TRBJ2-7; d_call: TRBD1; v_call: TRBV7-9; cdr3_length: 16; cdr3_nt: TGTGCCAGCAGCCAGCGCGGACAGGGCAAGTTCCACGAGCAGTACTTC; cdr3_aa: CASSQRGQGKFHEQYF
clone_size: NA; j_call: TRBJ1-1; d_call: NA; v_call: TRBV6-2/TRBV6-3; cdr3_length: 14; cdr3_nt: TGTGCCAGCAGTTACTCCGCAGGGGAGACTGAAGCTTTCTTT; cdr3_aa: CASSYSAGETEAFF
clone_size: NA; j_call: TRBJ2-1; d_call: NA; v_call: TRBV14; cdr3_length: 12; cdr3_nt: TGTGCCAGCAGCCCGACCCACAATGAGCAGTTCTTC; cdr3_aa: CASSPTHNEQFF
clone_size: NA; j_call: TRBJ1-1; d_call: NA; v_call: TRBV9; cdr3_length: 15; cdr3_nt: TGTGCCAGCACCCCAACGCGGACACCGGGCACTGAAGCTTTCTTT; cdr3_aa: CASTPTRTPGTEAFF